This T cell receptor beta chain was documented in a study of beta chain features in type 1 diabetes. Study in general: Patients looked much like healthy donors when it came to age, gender and cell yields.

Ten or more counts support this clone. Germline CDR1 reads MNHEY; CDR2 reads SVGAGI. The junction had 3 bases not matched to a gene; V was cut back by 0 bases and J by 5 bases. This CDR3 contains 15 residues. The investigators reverse transcribed all of the isolated RNA, so they sequenced expressed TCRB transcripts. The protocol was immunoSEQ multiplex PCR, while the TCRdb copy is restricted to in-frame clones and leaves out a portion. This sample carries about 340,000 clones, under 8.5% of them seen once, and the ten largest clones take around 0.44%. Sequences were obtained from central memory CD4+ T cells from blood. This receptor was obtained from a woman aged 18-29 years in good health. The chain has TRBV6-5 and TRBJ1-4; TRBD1 matches 7 bases. DNA for the CDR3: TGTGCCAGCAGTTACTCGTGGGACAGAAATGAAAAACTGTTTTTT. Translation gives CASSYSWDRNEKLFF.